A selection of T cell receptor beta chains follows, all from one sample in a study of blood T cell dynamics during melanoma immunotherapy. This table comes from immunoSEQ multiplex PCR, and its TCRdb copy is limited to in-frame clones, with some not included. Here the sample spans 20,000 to 30,000 clones, approximately 90% being singletons. This material consisted of blood, taken from a patient treated with checkpoint blockade. These TCRs come from a human donor with melanoma. Both conserved end residues are part of each CDR3. The order of the fields is CDR3 length, D gene, J gene, V gene, clone size, CDR3 protein, CDR3 DNA. The D gene is left open where the match is weak. Clone size appears in some rows only: once, few, many, or a class for an expanded clone.

14 | TRBD2 | TRBJ2-5 | TRBV2 | . | CASKGTSGPETQYF | TGTGCCAGCAAGGGAACTAGCGGCCCCGAGACCCAGTACTTC
13 | TRBD1 | TRBJ1-5 | TRBV7-9 | few | CASSARGPEPQHF | TGTGCCAGCAGCGCCAGGGGGCCGGAGCCCCAGCATTTT
15 | TRBD1 | TRBJ1-2 | TRBV7-3 | . | CASSLGPQGGTGYTF | TGTGCCAGCAGCTTAGGCCCCCAGGGGGGGACAGGCTACACCTTC
13 | . | TRBJ2-5 | TRBV28 | . | CASLAGYQETQYF | TGTGCCAGCTTAGCCGGTTACCAAGAGACCCAGTACTTC
16 | TRBD1 | TRBJ1-2 | TRBV18 | . | CASSPGQGADNYGYTF | TGTGCCAGCTCACCGGGACAGGGGGCGGATAACTATGGCTACACCTTC
19 | TRBD2 | TRBJ2-3 | TRBV7-9 | once | CASSLTFGTSGMRTDTQYF | TGTGCCAGCAGCCTGACCTTCGGGACTAGCGGGATGAGGACGGATACGCAGTATTTT
15 | . | TRBJ1-4 | TRBV28 | . | CASSLLGSDYEKLFF | TGTGCCAGCAGTTTATTGGGCAGCGATTATGAAAAACTGTTTTTT
14 | . | TRBJ2-7 | TRBV10-3 | . | CAITRDGSINEQYF | TGTGCCATCACCCGAGACGGGAGTATTAACGAGCAGTACTTC
12 | . | TRBJ2-3 | TRBV5-1 | . | CASSLGGDTQYF | TGCGCCAGCAGCTTGGGTGGAGATACGCAGTATTTT
17 | TRBD2 | TRBJ2-5 | TRBV28 | . | CASNPSGLAGGPETQYF | TGTGCCAGCAACCCTTCCGGGCTAGCGGGAGGGCCAGAGACCCAGTACTTC
14 | . | TRBJ1-4 | TRBV5-4 | . | CASTWGATNEKLFF | TGTGCCAGCACCTGGGGTGCAACTAATGAAAAACTGTTTTTT